Listed below are T cell receptor beta chains from one sample, sequenced in a study of tumor-infiltrating lymphocytes in oesophageal squamous cell carcinoma. Each CDR3 protein is one row after TCRdb ran MiXCR on the PCR reads. Of over 20,000 distinct CDR3 sequences listed, approximately 38% are singletons. The sample was esophageal tumor tissue. The receptors were sampled from a male donor with esophageal squamous cell carcinoma. Both conserved end residues are part of each CDR3. The D gene is left open where the match is weak. Clone size appears in some rows only: once, few, many, or a class for an expanded clone.

D gene: TRBD1
clone size: many
J gene: TRBJ2-2
V gene: TRBV20-1
CDR3 length: 15
CDR3 protein: CSAYNRDRGTGELFF
CDR3 DNA: TGCAGTGCTTACAACCGGGACAGGGGCACCGGGGAGCTGTTTTTT

D gene: .
clone size: .
J gene: TRBJ1-2
V gene: TRBV20-1
CDR3 length: 13
CDR3 protein: CSARDRQLYGYTF
CDR3 DNA: TGCAGTGCTAGAGATAGACAGCTCTATGGCTACACCTTC

D gene: TRBD1
clone size: .
J gene: TRBJ2-5
V gene: TRBV7-3
CDR3 length: 11
CDR3 protein: CASSQGQGRYF
CDR3 DNA: TGTGCCAGCAGCCAAGGACAGGGGAGGTACTTC

D gene: .
clone size: few
J gene: TRBJ2-1
V gene: TRBV11-2
CDR3 length: 15
CDR3 protein: CASSLGANRNNEQFF
CDR3 DNA: TGTGCCAGCAGCTTAGGGGCCAACAGGAACAATGAGCAGTTCTTC

D gene: TRBD1
clone size: .
J gene: TRBJ2-7
V gene: TRBV7-3
CDR3 length: 13
CDR3 protein: CASSFSGGELQYF
CDR3 DNA: TGTGCCAGCAGCTTTTCAGGGGGCGAGCTACAGTACTTC

D gene: .
clone size: many
J gene: TRBJ1-1
V gene: TRBV10-3
CDR3 length: 12
CDR3 protein: CAISEANTEAFF
CDR3 DNA: TGTGCCATCAGTGAGGCGAACACTGAAGCTTTCTTT

D gene: .
clone size: .
J gene: TRBJ2-1
V gene: TRBV7-6
CDR3 length: 17
CDR3 protein: CASSHLNTGLTANEQFF
CDR3 DNA: TGTGCCAGCAGTCACCTGAACACAGGGCTAACTGCCAATGAGCAGTTCTTC

D gene: .
clone size: many
J gene: TRBJ2-1
V gene: TRBV27
CDR3 length: 15
CDR3 protein: CASSSSQPLLNEQFF
CDR3 DNA: TGTGCCAGCAGTTCTTCCCAGCCACTGCTTAATGAGCAGTTCTTC

D gene: TRBD2
clone size: .
J gene: TRBJ2-1
V gene: TRBV6-8
CDR3 length: 19
CDR3 protein: CASPYQPGLAGIPYNEQFF
CDR3 DNA: TGTGCCAGCCCCTACCAACCGGGACTAGCGGGGATCCCCTACAATGAGCAGTTCTTC

D gene: .
clone size: .
J gene: TRBJ2-7
V gene: TRBV7-3
CDR3 length: 12
CDR3 protein: CASSPTSGEQYF
CDR3 DNA: TGTGCCAGCAGCCCAACAAGTGGTGAGCAGTACTTC

D gene: .
clone size: .
J gene: TRBJ1-3
V gene: TRBV5-6
CDR3 length: 14
CDR3 protein: CASSLGQGGNTIYF
CDR3 DNA: TGTGCCAGCAGCTTGGGTCAGGGTGGAAACACCATATATTTT

D gene: TRBD1
clone size: few
J gene: TRBJ2-5
V gene: TRBV7-6
CDR3 length: 14
CDR3 protein: CASSFGTAQETQYF
CDR3 DNA: TGTGCTAGCAGCTTCGGGACAGCCCAAGAGACCCAGTACTTC

D gene: .
clone size: many
J gene: TRBJ2-7
V gene: TRBV7-9
CDR3 length: 15
CDR3 protein: CASSIQGGVSYEQYF
CDR3 DNA: TGTGCCAGCAGCATACAGGGGGGGGTCTCCTACGAGCAGTACTTC

D gene: TRBD2
clone size: medium-sized
J gene: TRBJ2-1
V gene: TRBV6-1
CDR3 length: 15
CDR3 protein: CASSSTRREGNEQFF
CDR3 DNA: TGTGCCAGCAGTTCGACTAGGAGGGAGGGCAATGAGCAGTTCTTC

D gene: TRBD1
clone size: .
J gene: TRBJ2-7
V gene: TRBV7-6
CDR3 length: 14
CDR3 protein: CASSWDSYADTQYF
CDR3 DNA: TGTGCCAGCAGTTGGGACAGTTATGCAGATACGCAGTACTTC

D gene: TRBD2
clone size: .
J gene: TRBJ2-7
V gene: TRBV11-2
CDR3 length: 18
CDR3 protein: CASSPRLAGGPKYYEQYF
CDR3 DNA: TGTGCCAGCAGCCCAAGACTAGCGGGGGGCCCGAAGTACTACGAGCAGTACTTC

D gene: TRBD2
clone size: .
J gene: TRBJ2-1
V gene: TRBV15
CDR3 length: 12
CDR3 protein: CATRREGNEQFF
CDR3 DNA: TGTGCCACCAGGAGGGAGGGTAATGAGCAGTTCTTC

D gene: .
clone size: many
J gene: TRBJ2-7
V gene: TRBV12-3/TRBV12-4
CDR3 length: 14
CDR3 protein: CASSLNRRLYEQYF
CDR3 DNA: TGTGCCAGCAGTTTAAACAGACGACTCTACGAGCAGTACTTC

D gene: .
clone size: many
J gene: TRBJ1-1
V gene: TRBV5-8
CDR3 length: 10
CDR3 protein: CASRRIEAFF
CDR3 DNA: TGTGCCAGTCGTAGGATAGAAGCTTTCTTT

D gene: .
clone size: medium-sized
J gene: TRBJ1-6
V gene: TRBV7-2
CDR3 length: 14
CDR3 protein: CASSSDSYNSPLHF
CDR3 DNA: TGTGCCAGCAGCTCGGACAGTTATAATTCACCCCTCCACTTT

D gene: .
clone size: many
J gene: TRBJ2-7
V gene: TRBV6-1
CDR3 length: 15
CDR3 protein: CASSGLTNHRYEQYF
CDR3 DNA: TGTGCCAGCAGTGGCTTGACAAACCACCGGTACGAGCAGTACTTC

D gene: .
clone size: many
J gene: TRBJ1-2
V gene: TRBV12-3/TRBV12-4
CDR3 length: 13
CDR3 protein: CASSPPWSYGYTF
CDR3 DNA: TGTGCCAGCAGCCCCCCGTGGTCGTATGGCTACACCTTC

D gene: .
clone size: .
J gene: TRBJ2-5
V gene: TRBV9
CDR3 length: 14
CDR3 protein: CASGGGGFYNEQYF
CDR3 DNA: TGTGCCAGCGGAGGGGGGGGTTTCTACAATGAGCAGTACTTC

D gene: .
clone size: .
J gene: TRBJ2-1
V gene: TRBV7-4
CDR3 length: 13
CDR3 protein: CASSLTGFNEQFF
CDR3 DNA: TGTGCCAGCAGCTTAACAGGGTTCAATGAGCAGTTCTTC

D gene: .
clone size: once
J gene: TRBJ2-1
V gene: TRBV7-8
CDR3 length: 18
CDR3 protein: CASSLVHAGDRRGNEQFF
CDR3 DNA: TGTGCCAGCAGCTTAGTACACGCCGGCGACAGGCGGGGGAATGAGCAGTTCTTC

D gene: .
clone size: few
J gene: TRBJ1-1
V gene: TRBV7-2
CDR3 length: 13
CDR3 protein: CASRRGRDTEAFF
CDR3 DNA: TGTGCCAGCAGGCGCGGTAGGGACACTGAAGCTTTCTTT

D gene: .
clone size: .
J gene: TRBJ2-5
V gene: TRBV7-3
CDR3 length: 16
CDR3 protein: CASSLNAQGSQETQYF
CDR3 DNA: TGTGCCAGCAGCTTAAATGCCCAGGGGAGCCAAGAGACCCAGTACTTC

D gene: .
clone size: many
J gene: TRBJ2-6
V gene: TRBV5-4
CDR3 length: 16
CDR3 protein: CASRTALPSGANVLTF
CDR3 DNA: TGTGCCAGCAGGACAGCCCTACCATCTGGGGCCAACGTCCTGACTTTC

D gene: TRBD1
clone size: many
J gene: TRBJ1-2
V gene: TRBV24-1
CDR3 length: 14
CDR3 protein: CATSGSQGVDGYTF
CDR3 DNA: TGTGCCACCAGTGGGAGCCAGGGGGTGGATGGCTACACCTTC

D gene: TRBD1
clone size: .
J gene: TRBJ2-7
V gene: TRBV6-6
CDR3 length: 17
CDR3 protein: CASSYPHRGLDLYEQYF
CDR3 DNA: TGTGCCAGCAGTTACCCACACAGGGGGCTAGATCTCTACGAGCAGTACTTC

D gene: .
clone size: few
J gene: TRBJ1-5
V gene: TRBV2
CDR3 length: 14
CDR3 protein: CASSAPGGNQPQHF
CDR3 DNA: TGTGCCAGCAGTGCCCCGGGGGGCAATCAGCCCCAGCATTTT

D gene: TRBD1
clone size: .
J gene: TRBJ1-5
V gene: TRBV19
CDR3 length: 16
CDR3 protein: CASLRRTGQSNQPQHF
CDR3 DNA: TGTGCCAGCCTAAGACGGACAGGGCAGAGCAATCAGCCCCAGCATTTT

D gene: .
clone size: .
J gene: TRBJ2-3
V gene: TRBV7-2
CDR3 length: 13
CDR3 protein: CASREDNTDTQYF
CDR3 DNA: TGTGCCAGCAGAGAAGACAACACAGATACGCAGTATTTT

D gene: TRBD1
clone size: .
J gene: TRBJ2-3
V gene: TRBV6-6
CDR3 length: 17
CDR3 protein: CASTAGQGIANTGELYF
CDR3 DNA: TGTGCCAGCACCGCGGGACAGGGGATCGCGAACACCGGGGAGCTGTACTTC

D gene: .
clone size: .
J gene: TRBJ2-7
V gene: TRBV12-5
CDR3 length: 13
CDR3 protein: CASGLWRFDEQYF
CDR3 DNA: TGTGCTAGTGGTTTGTGGAGATTCGATGAGCAGTACTTC

D gene: TRBD2
clone size: few
J gene: TRBJ2-1
V gene: TRBV7-8
CDR3 length: 17
CDR3 protein: CASSSRGTPSGGNEQFF
CDR3 DNA: TGTGCCAGCAGCTCTAGGGGCACGCCTAGCGGAGGGAATGAGCAGTTCTTC

D gene: .
clone size: medium-sized
J gene: TRBJ2-2
V gene: TRBV7-9
CDR3 length: 14
CDR3 protein: CASSLHLATGELFF
CDR3 DNA: TGTGCCAGCAGCTTACACCTGGCCACCGGGGAGCTGTTTTTT

D gene: TRBD2
clone size: many
J gene: TRBJ2-1
V gene: TRBV5-3
CDR3 length: 14
CDR3 protein: CARSLASGIDEQFF
CDR3 DNA: TGTGCCAGAAGCTTGGCTAGCGGGATAGATGAGCAGTTCTTC

D gene: .
clone size: many
J gene: TRBJ1-3
V gene: TRBV5-4
CDR3 length: 12
CDR3 protein: CALGAGGNTIYF
CDR3 DNA: TGTGCCCTTGGGGCGGGAGGAAACACCATATATTTT

D gene: .
clone size: .
J gene: TRBJ2-7
V gene: TRBV4-2
CDR3 length: 16
CDR3 protein: CASSQEFGNGSGEQYF
CDR3 DNA: TGTGCCAGCAGCCAAGAGTTTGGCAACGGGAGTGGCGAGCAGTACTTC

D gene: .
clone size: few
J gene: TRBJ2-7
V gene: TRBV6-2/TRBV6-3
CDR3 length: 13
CDR3 protein: CASSATGSGEQYF
CDR3 DNA: TGTGCCAGCAGTGCCACAGGGTCCGGCGAGCAGTACTTC

D gene: .
clone size: many
J gene: TRBJ2-2
V gene: TRBV6-1
CDR3 length: 16
CDR3 protein: CASSPQSTGNTGELFF
CDR3 DNA: TGTGCCAGCAGTCCTCAATCGACAGGGAACACCGGGGAGCTGTTTTTT

D gene: TRBD1
clone size: .
J gene: TRBJ2-7
V gene: TRBV28
CDR3 length: 13
CDR3 protein: CASRSGTGYEQYF
CDR3 DNA: TGTGCCAGCAGGTCCGGGACAGGGTACGAGCAGTACTTC

D gene: TRBD2
clone size: many
J gene: TRBJ2-5
V gene: TRBV2
CDR3 length: 15
CDR3 protein: CASSEGIGRRETQYF
CDR3 DNA: TGTGCCAGCAGTGAGGGCATCGGGAGGCGGGAGACCCAGTACTTC

D gene: TRBD2
clone size: many
J gene: TRBJ2-7
V gene: TRBV5-1
CDR3 length: 19
CDR3 protein: CASSETGEFWAGAFGEQYF
CDR3 DNA: TGCGCCAGCAGCGAAACCGGGGAGTTCTGGGCGGGAGCTTTTGGCGAGCAGTACTTC

D gene: .
clone size: .
J gene: TRBJ2-3
V gene: TRBV11-2
CDR3 length: 14
CDR3 protein: CASSPGYSTDTQYF
CDR3 DNA: TGTGCCAGCAGCCCCGGGTATAGCACAGATACGCAGTATTTT

D gene: .
clone size: many
J gene: TRBJ1-3
V gene: TRBV27
CDR3 length: 14
CDR3 protein: CASPPWEKRNTIYF
CDR3 DNA: TGTGCCAGCCCACCTTGGGAAAAACGAAACACCATATATTTT

D gene: .
clone size: .
J gene: TRBJ2-1
V gene: TRBV6-1
CDR3 length: 14
CDR3 protein: CASSEPRTSYEQFF
CDR3 DNA: TGTGCCAGCAGTGAGCCGAGGACATCCTACGAGCAGTTCTTC

D gene: .
clone size: .
J gene: TRBJ2-5
V gene: TRBV7-6
CDR3 length: 14
CDR3 protein: CASSFSPGQETQYF
CDR3 DNA: TGTGCTAGCAGCTTTTCGCCCGGGCAAGAGACCCAGTACTTC

D gene: .
clone size: .
J gene: TRBJ2-1
V gene: TRBV28
CDR3 length: 12
CDR3 protein: CASSLFGNEQFF
CDR3 DNA: TGTGCCAGCAGTTTATTCGGGAATGAGCAGTTCTTC

D gene: .
clone size: many
J gene: TRBJ2-3
V gene: TRBV5-6
CDR3 length: 14
CDR3 protein: CASSSAPTGDTQYF
CDR3 DNA: TGTGCCAGCAGCTCAGCCCCTACTGGAGATACGCAGTATTTT

D gene: TRBD2
clone size: many
J gene: TRBJ2-3
V gene: TRBV12-3/TRBV12-4
CDR3 length: 16
CDR3 protein: CASIPGLAGGVDTQYF
CDR3 DNA: TGTGCCAGCATTCCAGGACTAGCGGGGGGAGTAGATACGCAGTATTTT